This is a list of T cell receptor beta chains from one sample in a study of blood T cell repertoires in COVID-19. Sequencing was performed with immunoSEQ multiplex PCR; in TCRdb, only in-frame clones are kept and a portion is missing. The data contain roughly 41,000 clones, approximately 91% of them singletons. The sequencing input was peripheral blood. All receptors come from a man aged 60-69 years with active COVID-19. Both conserved end residues are part of each CDR3. D genes are given only for firm matches. Expanded clones get a size class; other rows say once, few or many, or leave the size out.

v_gene,j_gene,abundance,d_gene,CDR3nt,CDR3aa
TRBV28,TRBJ2-5,NA,TRBD2,TGTGCCAGCAGTTCACCCGGACTAGTCGGTGAGACCCAGTACTTC,CASSSPGLVGETQYF
TRBV7-2,TRBJ2-3,NA,TRBD2,TGTGCCAGCAGCTTAGACAGCGGGAGGGCCCCCACAGATACGCAGTATTTT,CASSLDSGRAPTDTQYF
TRBV11-2,TRBJ2-7,NA,TRBD2,TGTGCCAGCAGCTTAAGCGGGATAGGAGGGGAGCAGTACTTC,CASSLSGIGGEQYF
TRBV27,TRBJ1-1,once,TRBD1,TGTGCCAGCAGCACAGGGGACAGGAACACTGAAGCTTTCTTT,CASSTGDRNTEAFF
TRBV6-5,TRBJ1-6,NA,NA,TGTGCCAGCAGTTACTCGACAGCCTATGTCAATTCACCCCTCCACTTT,CASSYSTAYVNSPLHF
TRBV27,TRBJ2-2,NA,NA,TGTGCCAGCAGTCACGGGGTCTCGAACACCGGGGAGCTGTTTTTT,CASSHGVSNTGELFF
TRBV10-2,TRBJ1-5,NA,NA,TGCGCCTCCAAAAGAGAGGGGGGGGCCAATCAGCCCCAGCATTTT,CASKREGGANQPQHF
TRBV3-1/TRBV3-2,TRBJ2-7,NA,NA,TGTGCCAGCAGCCAAGACAGGTACTCCTACGAGCAGTACTTC,CASSQDRYSYEQYF
TRBV3-1/TRBV3-2,TRBJ2-4,NA,TRBD2,TGTGCCAGCAGCCCCACGGACTTAGGACTAGCGGTAAACATTCAGTACTTC,CASSPTDLGLAVNIQYF
TRBV4-1,TRBJ2-1,NA,TRBD2,TGCGCCAGCAGCCAAGGGATCGCTAGCGGTTACAATGAGCAGTTCTTC,CASSQGIASGYNEQFF
TRBV5-4,TRBJ1-2,NA,NA,TGTGCCAGCAGCACGGGGGGAGGGCTTTGGAGGGATGGCTACACCTTC,CASSTGGGLWRDGYTF
TRBV7-9,TRBJ1-6,few,TRBD1,TGTGCCAGCAGCGACAGGGGAGTAACCAGTAATTCACCCCTCCACTTT,CASSDRGVTSNSPLHF
TRBV30,TRBJ2-7,NA,TRBD2,TGTGCCTGGAGCTCTAGCGGGAGGAGGTACGAGCAGTACTTC,CAWSSSGRRYEQYF
TRBV28,TRBJ2-3,NA,NA,TGTGCCAGCAGTCAGCCGGGACTGACAGATACGCAGTATTTT,CASSQPGLTDTQYF
TRBV5-5,TRBJ2-7,NA,NA,TGTGCCAGCAGCTTGGCGCTCGACAGGCTATCCTACGAGCAGTACTTC,CASSLALDRLSYEQYF
TRBV11-2,TRBJ1-4,once,NA,TGTGCCAGCAGCTTTCAGGGAGGGGGTGCTAATGAAAAACTGTTTTTT,CASSFQGGGANEKLFF
TRBV18,TRBJ1-1,NA,TRBD1,TGTGCCAGCTCACCACCGGGACAGGTAATGAACACTGAAGCTTTCTTT,CASSPPGQVMNTEAFF
TRBV6-5,TRBJ2-2,NA,NA,TGTGCCAGCAGTTACTCGATCAGGAACACCGGGGAGCTGTTTTTT,CASSYSIRNTGELFF
TRBV25-1,TRBJ2-5,NA,TRBD2,TGTGCCAGATCGGGGGGGGCGTACCAAGAGACCCAGTACTTC,CARSGGAYQETQYF
TRBV15,TRBJ2-5,NA,TRBD2,TGTGCCACCAGCGACGGGGGGGGACACCAAGAGACCCAGTACTTC,CATSDGGGHQETQYF
TRBV7-3,TRBJ2-2,NA,TRBD2,TGTGCCAGCAGCTCTTTTACTAGCGGGAGTGGCTCCGGGGAGCTGTTTTTT,CASSSFTSGSGSGELFF
TRBV6-1,TRBJ2-5,NA,TRBD2,TGTGCCAGCAGTGTACGAACTTTCCTAGCGGCCCAAGAGACCCAGTACTTC,CASSVRTFLAAQETQYF
TRBV9,TRBJ2-3,NA,NA,TGTGCCAGCAGCGCAGGAACTTCTAGCACAGATACGCAGTATTTT,CASSAGTSSTDTQYF
TRBV28,TRBJ2-5,NA,NA,TGTGCCAGCAGTTTTTGGACGGACTTCCCGGAGACCCAGTACTTC,CASSFWTDFPETQYF
TRBV6-5,TRBJ2-1,NA,TRBD1,TGTGCCAGCAGTTACAACAGGGGAGATGAGCAGTTCTTC,CASSYNRGDEQFF
TRBV19,TRBJ2-1,NA,TRBD2,TGTGCCAGTAGTATCCTAGCGGGAGTCGCGTACAATGAGCAGTTCTTC,CASSILAGVAYNEQFF